This entry is about one T cell receptor beta chain. The antigen is undetermined. From 5'RACE with constant-segment primers came TCR alpha and TCR beta cDNA libraries that carried sample barcodes and UMIs. TCRdb passed the 5' RACE reads through MiXCR, listing each CDR3 protein once. This sample carries 400,000 to 500,000 distinct CDR3 sequences, more than 20% of them seen once, and the ten largest clones take 7% to 9.5%. These data are taken from a study of T-cell memory formation after mild COVID-19. In germline, CDR1 is SEHNR, CDR2 FQNEAQ (reference sequence). V was shortened by 5 bases and J by 4 bases, with 17 bases between the two germline ends. This CDR3 has 15 residues. Study-level points and caveats: Pre-infection memory harbored some responding clones, suggesting cross-reactive memory joined. Nothing confirmed that second-wave clones peaking on day 37 were specific for SARS-CoV-2. Contracting CD4+ clones were located mainly in CM and EM, and CD8+ clones in EMRA.

This chain links TRBV7-9 with TRBJ1-2; tentative D call: TRBD1 (5 bases). The TCR sequence derives from an adult woman who had mild COVID-19 (a few samples of this study predate the infection). Cell type and time point are not known. Source material: PBMCs or a T cell subset sorted from them (not recorded which). This CDR3 reads CASSLGESSFYGYTF. CDR3 in DNA: TGTGCCAGCAGCCTAGGGGAGTCCTCTTTCTATGGCTACACCTTC.